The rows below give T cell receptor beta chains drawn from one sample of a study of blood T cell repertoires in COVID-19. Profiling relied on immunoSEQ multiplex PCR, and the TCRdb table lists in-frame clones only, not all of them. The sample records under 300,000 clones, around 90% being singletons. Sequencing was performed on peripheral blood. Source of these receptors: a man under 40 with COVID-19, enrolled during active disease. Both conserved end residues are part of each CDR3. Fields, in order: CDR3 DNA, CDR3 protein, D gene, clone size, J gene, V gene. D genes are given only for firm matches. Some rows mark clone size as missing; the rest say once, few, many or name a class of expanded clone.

CDR3 DNA: TGCGCCAGCAGCTTAGGCGGGGATCAGCCCCAGCATTTT
CDR3 protein: CASSLGGDQPQHF
D gene: NA
clone size: NA
J gene: TRBJ1-5
V gene: TRBV5-1

CDR3 DNA: TGTGCCAGCAGTTACTCGGGGTTAGGGGGCGGGGAGCTGTTTTTT
CDR3 protein: CASSYSGLGGGELFF
D gene: NA
clone size: NA
J gene: TRBJ2-2
V gene: TRBV6-5

CDR3 DNA: TGTGCCACCAGCAGGTCCCGGACAGGCGCCGGCTCTGGAAACACCATATATTTT
CDR3 protein: CATSRSRTGAGSGNTIYF
D gene: TRBD1
clone size: NA
J gene: TRBJ1-3
V gene: TRBV15

CDR3 DNA: TGTGCCTGGACGGGTGAGGGCATCGGGTGGCCCCAGCATTTT
CDR3 protein: CAWTGEGIGWPQHF
D gene: NA
clone size: few
J gene: TRBJ1-5
V gene: TRBV30

CDR3 DNA: TGTGCCAGCAGTGAACAACTAGCGGGGCCCACAGATACGCAGTATTTT
CDR3 protein: CASSEQLAGPTDTQYF
D gene: TRBD2
clone size: NA
J gene: TRBJ2-3
V gene: TRBV6-1

CDR3 DNA: TGCGCCAGCAGCGTGACCTCCCCCAGCGGGGGGGCCTACGAGCAGTACTTC
CDR3 protein: CASSVTSPSGGAYEQYF
D gene: TRBD2
clone size: NA
J gene: TRBJ2-7
V gene: TRBV5-1

CDR3 DNA: TGTGCCATCAGAAACAGGGGGTCAGGAAACACCATATATTTT
CDR3 protein: CAIRNRGSGNTIYF
D gene: TRBD1
clone size: NA
J gene: TRBJ1-3
V gene: TRBV10-3

CDR3 DNA: TGTGCCAGCAGGGGGAGCTCCTACGAGCAGTACTTC
CDR3 protein: CASRGSSYEQYF
D gene: NA
clone size: NA
J gene: TRBJ2-7
V gene: TRBV12-3/TRBV12-4

CDR3 DNA: TGTGCCAGCAGCCCCTGGGGACAGGGGAACACTGAAGCTTTCTTT
CDR3 protein: CASSPWGQGNTEAFF
D gene: TRBD1
clone size: NA
J gene: TRBJ1-1
V gene: TRBV14

CDR3 DNA: TGTGCCAGCAGCGGGGCGGGGGATGAAAAACTGTTTTTT
CDR3 protein: CASSGAGDEKLFF
D gene: NA
clone size: NA
J gene: TRBJ1-4
V gene: TRBV9

CDR3 DNA: TGTGCCAGCAGCGTAGGGCCAGCGGGGGGGGATACGCAGTATTTT
CDR3 protein: CASSVGPAGGDTQYF
D gene: TRBD2
clone size: NA
J gene: TRBJ2-3
V gene: TRBV9

CDR3 DNA: TGTGCCAGCTCACCTTATGGGACAGGGGACACTGAAGCTTTCTTT
CDR3 protein: CASSPYGTGDTEAFF
D gene: TRBD1
clone size: NA
J gene: TRBJ1-1
V gene: TRBV18

CDR3 DNA: TGCAGCGTTCAGGTGCACTATGGCTACACCTTC
CDR3 protein: CSVQVHYGYTF
D gene: NA
clone size: few
J gene: TRBJ1-2
V gene: TRBV29-1

CDR3 DNA: TGCAGCGTAGACGGAGACTCTGGGGCCAACGTCCTGACTTTC
CDR3 protein: CSVDGDSGANVLTF
D gene: NA
clone size: once
J gene: TRBJ2-6
V gene: TRBV29-1

CDR3 DNA: TGTGCCAGCAGTGGGGGGGCTTCAGATACGCAGTATTTT
CDR3 protein: CASSGGASDTQYF
D gene: NA
clone size: NA
J gene: TRBJ2-3
V gene: TRBV12-3/TRBV12-4

CDR3 DNA: TGTGCCAGTAACGATGCGGGCTCCTACAATGAGCAGTTCTTC
CDR3 protein: CASNDAGSYNEQFF
D gene: NA
clone size: NA
J gene: TRBJ2-1
V gene: TRBV19

CDR3 DNA: TGTGCCAGTACCCGGCTAGCGGGGACAGATACGCAGTATTTT
CDR3 protein: CASTRLAGTDTQYF
D gene: TRBD2
clone size: NA
J gene: TRBJ2-3
V gene: TRBV19

CDR3 DNA: TGTGCCAGCAGCGCCGCAGTGACAGGGGGCGCCACAGATACGCAGTATTTT
CDR3 protein: CASSAAVTGGATDTQYF
D gene: TRBD1
clone size: once
J gene: TRBJ2-3
V gene: TRBV9

CDR3 DNA: TGTGCCAGCAGTCCCGATCGAGGGCGGGACTATGGCTACACCTTC
CDR3 protein: CASSPDRGRDYGYTF
D gene: NA
clone size: once
J gene: TRBJ1-2
V gene: TRBV6-6

CDR3 DNA: TGTGCCAGCAGCCCGGGACTAGGGGTGACAGATACGCAGTATTTT
CDR3 protein: CASSPGLGVTDTQYF
D gene: TRBD2
clone size: NA
J gene: TRBJ2-3
V gene: TRBV7-2

CDR3 DNA: TGTGCCAGCAGTCCACCGGAAAGGGGAAAAGCTTTCTTT
CDR3 protein: CASSPPERGKAFF
D gene: NA
clone size: NA
J gene: TRBJ1-1
V gene: TRBV6-5

CDR3 DNA: TGTGCCAGCAGTCCAGCGGGGGGCCTCTCCTACGAGCAGTACTTC
CDR3 protein: CASSPAGGLSYEQYF
D gene: TRBD2
clone size: few
J gene: TRBJ2-7
V gene: TRBV27

CDR3 DNA: TGTGCCAGCAGTTATGGGGACAACTCCTATAATTCACCCCTCCACTTT
CDR3 protein: CASSYGDNSYNSPLHF
D gene: NA
clone size: once
J gene: TRBJ1-6
V gene: TRBV6-5

CDR3 DNA: TGTGCCAGCAGTTTAGCGCGCACCGGGGAGCTGTTTTTT
CDR3 protein: CASSLARTGELFF
D gene: NA
clone size: NA
J gene: TRBJ2-2
V gene: TRBV12-3/TRBV12-4

CDR3 DNA: TGCGCCAGCAGCCAAGCGAGAGGAGATGGCTACACCTTC
CDR3 protein: CASSQARGDGYTF
D gene: NA
clone size: NA
J gene: TRBJ1-2
V gene: TRBV4-1

CDR3 DNA: TGTGCCAGTAGTATCGCAGGGTATGGCTACACCTTC
CDR3 protein: CASSIAGYGYTF
D gene: NA
clone size: NA
J gene: TRBJ1-2
V gene: TRBV19

CDR3 DNA: TGTGCCAGCAGCCCGCCGACACTTTCGAACACCGGGGAGCTGTTTTTT
CDR3 protein: CASSPPTLSNTGELFF
D gene: NA
clone size: NA
J gene: TRBJ2-2
V gene: TRBV3-1/TRBV3-2

CDR3 DNA: TGTGCCAGCAGCCGTCCAGGGGGCCCGAACACTGAAGCTTTCTTT
CDR3 protein: CASSRPGGPNTEAFF
D gene: TRBD1
clone size: NA
J gene: TRBJ1-1
V gene: TRBV2

CDR3 DNA: TGCGCCAGCAGGGACAGGGATGATCAGCCCCAGCATTTT
CDR3 protein: CASRDRDDQPQHF
D gene: TRBD1
clone size: NA
J gene: TRBJ1-5
V gene: TRBV5-1

CDR3 DNA: TGCGCCAGCAGCACAGGGGGCCTGAATGAGCAGTTCTTC
CDR3 protein: CASSTGGLNEQFF
D gene: TRBD1
clone size: NA
J gene: TRBJ2-1
V gene: TRBV5-1

CDR3 DNA: TGTGCCAGCAGTCCATACGGGACTGACGCCGCCAATGAGCAGTTCTTC
CDR3 protein: CASSPYGTDAANEQFF
D gene: NA
clone size: NA
J gene: TRBJ2-1
V gene: TRBV6-6

CDR3 DNA: TGTGCCAGCAGTTCAGGGGCTTACTACGAGCAGTACTTC
CDR3 protein: CASSSGAYYEQYF
D gene: NA
clone size: NA
J gene: TRBJ2-7
V gene: TRBV6-5

CDR3 DNA: TGTGCCAGTAGTATAAAAGCGGGTGATAACACTGAAGCTTTCTTT
CDR3 protein: CASSIKAGDNTEAFF
D gene: NA
clone size: NA
J gene: TRBJ1-1
V gene: TRBV19

CDR3 DNA: TGTGCTAGTGGTTTGGGGACAGGCAATTCACCCCTCCACTTT
CDR3 protein: CASGLGTGNSPLHF
D gene: TRBD1
clone size: NA
J gene: TRBJ1-6
V gene: TRBV12-5

CDR3 DNA: TGCAGCGTGTCACAGGGGAATAATTCACCCCTCCACTTT
CDR3 protein: CSVSQGNNSPLHF
D gene: TRBD1
clone size: NA
J gene: TRBJ1-6
V gene: TRBV29-1

CDR3 DNA: TGCGCCAGCCGGGACGTTGGGGGGTCAAATGGCTACACCTTC
CDR3 protein: CASRDVGGSNGYTF
D gene: NA
clone size: once
J gene: TRBJ1-2
V gene: TRBV4-1

CDR3 DNA: TGTGCCAGCAGCTTAAACCAGGGAGAGACCCAGTACTTC
CDR3 protein: CASSLNQGETQYF
D gene: NA
clone size: NA
J gene: TRBJ2-5
V gene: TRBV7-6

CDR3 DNA: TGTGCCAGCAGCCAACTTATGGGGGGTGGCCATGGCTACACCTTC
CDR3 protein: CASSQLMGGGHGYTF
D gene: NA
clone size: NA
J gene: TRBJ1-2
V gene: TRBV3-1/TRBV3-2

CDR3 DNA: TGTGCCAGCAGTGAGGGCCAGGGACTTAACTATGGCTACACCTTC
CDR3 protein: CASSEGQGLNYGYTF
D gene: NA
clone size: NA
J gene: TRBJ1-2
V gene: TRBV2

CDR3 DNA: TGTGCCAGCAGCTTAGAAATCGGGAACTATGGCTACACCTTC
CDR3 protein: CASSLEIGNYGYTF
D gene: NA
clone size: NA
J gene: TRBJ1-2
V gene: TRBV7-2

CDR3 DNA: TGTGCCAGCAGCTTAGGACAAGCGAACACCGGGGAGCTGTTTTTT
CDR3 protein: CASSLGQANTGELFF
D gene: NA
clone size: NA
J gene: TRBJ2-2
V gene: TRBV11-2

CDR3 DNA: TGTGCCAGCAGTTTCTCCAAGTTTAGTCGCTCAGATACGCAGTATTTT
CDR3 protein: CASSFSKFSRSDTQYF
D gene: NA
clone size: NA
J gene: TRBJ2-3
V gene: TRBV6-5

CDR3 DNA: TGTGCCAGCAGCCCGCCGGGACAGGGGAGGTATGGCTACACCTTC
CDR3 protein: CASSPPGQGRYGYTF
D gene: TRBD1
clone size: NA
J gene: TRBJ1-2
V gene: TRBV7-9

CDR3 DNA: TGTGCCAGCAACAAAGGGGGACTAGTATTCCACGAGCAGTACTTC
CDR3 protein: CASNKGGLVFHEQYF
D gene: TRBD2
clone size: NA
J gene: TRBJ2-7
V gene: TRBV5-6

CDR3 DNA: TGTGCCAGTAGTATGGGCAGGGGACAAGAGACCCAGTACTTC
CDR3 protein: CASSMGRGQETQYF
D gene: NA
clone size: NA
J gene: TRBJ2-5
V gene: TRBV19

CDR3 DNA: TGTGCCAGCGGATACACCGGGACAGGGGATACTGAAGCTTTCTTT
CDR3 protein: CASGYTGTGDTEAFF
D gene: TRBD1
clone size: NA
J gene: TRBJ1-1
V gene: TRBV18

CDR3 DNA: TGTGCCAGCAGTTCCGGCAGGGTTGTAAATAACTATGGCTACACCTTC
CDR3 protein: CASSSGRVVNNYGYTF
D gene: NA
clone size: NA
J gene: TRBJ1-2
V gene: TRBV6-5

CDR3 DNA: TGTGCCAGCAGCCAAGCCTCTTTCGGACAGAAGAACACTGAAGCTTTCTTT
CDR3 protein: CASSQASFGQKNTEAFF
D gene: NA
clone size: NA
J gene: TRBJ1-1
V gene: TRBV4-2